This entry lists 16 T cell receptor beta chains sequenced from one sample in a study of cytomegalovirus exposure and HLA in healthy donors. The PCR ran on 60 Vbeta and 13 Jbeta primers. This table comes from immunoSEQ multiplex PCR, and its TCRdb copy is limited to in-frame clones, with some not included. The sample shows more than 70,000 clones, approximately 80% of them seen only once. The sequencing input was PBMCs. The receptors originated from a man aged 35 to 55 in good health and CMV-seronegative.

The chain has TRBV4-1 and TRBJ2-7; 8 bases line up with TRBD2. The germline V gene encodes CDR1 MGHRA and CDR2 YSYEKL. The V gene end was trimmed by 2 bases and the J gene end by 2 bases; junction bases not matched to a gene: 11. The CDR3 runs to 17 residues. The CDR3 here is CASSQKVGRGATYEQYF. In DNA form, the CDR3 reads TGCGCCAGCAGCCAAAAAGTCGGGCGGGGGGCAACCTACGAGCAGTACTTC.

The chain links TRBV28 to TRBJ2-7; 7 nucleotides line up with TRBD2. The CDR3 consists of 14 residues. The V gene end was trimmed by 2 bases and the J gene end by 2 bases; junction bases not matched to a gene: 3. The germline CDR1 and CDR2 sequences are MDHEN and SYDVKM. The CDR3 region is CASSLGGTTYEQYF. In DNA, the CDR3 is TGTGCCAGCAGTTTAGGAGGGACTACCTACGAGCAGTACTTC.

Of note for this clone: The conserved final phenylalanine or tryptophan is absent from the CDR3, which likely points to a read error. The CDR3 region is CASSTDSHEQYS. The CDR3 nucleotides read TGTGCCAGCAGTACCGACTCTCACGAGCAGTACTCC. The chain joins TRBV28 to TRBJ2-7; D is ambiguous. The V gene lost 5 bases and the J gene lost 5 bases, with 10 bases spanning the gap. Germline V gene data show CDR1 as MDHEN and CDR2 as SYDVKM. This CDR3 comprises 12 residues.

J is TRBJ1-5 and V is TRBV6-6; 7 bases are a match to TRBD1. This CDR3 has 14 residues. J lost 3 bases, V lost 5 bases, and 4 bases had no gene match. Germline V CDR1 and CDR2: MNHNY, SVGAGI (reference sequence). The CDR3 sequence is CASSRGQSNQPQHF. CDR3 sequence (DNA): TGTGCCAGCAGTAGGGGACAGTCCAATCAGCCCCAGCATTTT.

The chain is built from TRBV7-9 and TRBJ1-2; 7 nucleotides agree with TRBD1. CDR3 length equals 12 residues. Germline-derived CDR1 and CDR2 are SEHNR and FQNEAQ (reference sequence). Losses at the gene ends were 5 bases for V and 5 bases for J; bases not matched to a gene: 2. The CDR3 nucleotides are TGTGCCAGCAGCGGGGACAGATATGGCTACACCTTC. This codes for CASSGDRYGYTF.

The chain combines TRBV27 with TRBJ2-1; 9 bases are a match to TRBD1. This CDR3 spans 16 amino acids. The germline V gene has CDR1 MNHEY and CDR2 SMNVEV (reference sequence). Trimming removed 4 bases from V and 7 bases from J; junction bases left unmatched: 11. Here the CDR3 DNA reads TGTGCCAGCAGTTACCATCCGGGGACAGGGTCTAATGAGCAGTTCTTC. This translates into CASSYHPGTGSNEQFF.

CDR3 sequence (DNA): TGTGCCAGCAGTTTACAGGTCAGGGGCGGTGGAAACACCATATATTTT. Its protein is CASSLQVRGGGNTIYF. The chain employs TRBV28 and TRBJ1-3; possibly TRBD1 for D (6 bases). CDR3 size: 16 residues. The germline gives CDR1 MDHEN, CDR2 SYDVKM. V shed 2 bases and J shed 3 bases, with 14 bases lying between them.

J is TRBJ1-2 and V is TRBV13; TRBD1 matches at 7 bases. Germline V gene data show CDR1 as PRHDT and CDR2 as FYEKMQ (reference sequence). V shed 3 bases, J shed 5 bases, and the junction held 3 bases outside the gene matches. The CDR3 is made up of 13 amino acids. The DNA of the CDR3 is TGTGCCAGCAGCTTGGACAGGTATTATGGCTACACCTTC. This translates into CASSLDRYYGYTF.

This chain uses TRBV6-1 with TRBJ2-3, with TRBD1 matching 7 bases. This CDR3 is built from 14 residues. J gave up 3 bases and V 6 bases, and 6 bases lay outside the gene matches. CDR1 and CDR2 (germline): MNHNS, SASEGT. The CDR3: CASSDRDWTDTQYF. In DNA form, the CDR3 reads TGTGCCAGCAGCGACAGGGATTGGACAGATACGCAGTATTTT.

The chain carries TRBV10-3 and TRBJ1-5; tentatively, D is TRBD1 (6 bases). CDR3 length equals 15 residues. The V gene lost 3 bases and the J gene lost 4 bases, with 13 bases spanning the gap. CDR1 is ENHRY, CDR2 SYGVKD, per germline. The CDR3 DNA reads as TGTGCCATCAGTGACCTGGGGGCCAAAAATCAGCCCCAGCATTTT. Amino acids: CAISDLGAKNQPQHF.

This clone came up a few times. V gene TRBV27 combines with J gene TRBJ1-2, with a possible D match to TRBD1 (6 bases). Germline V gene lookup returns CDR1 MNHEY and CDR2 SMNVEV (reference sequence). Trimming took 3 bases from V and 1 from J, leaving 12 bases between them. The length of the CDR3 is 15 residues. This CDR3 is CASSFNRDFNYGYTF. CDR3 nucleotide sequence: TGTGCCAGCAGTTTTAACAGGGATTTTAACTATGGCTACACCTTC.

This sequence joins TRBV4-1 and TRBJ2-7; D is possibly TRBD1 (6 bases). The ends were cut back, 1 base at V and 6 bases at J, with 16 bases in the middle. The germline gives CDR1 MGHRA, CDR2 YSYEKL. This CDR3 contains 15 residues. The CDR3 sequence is CASSQVQGTLAEQYF. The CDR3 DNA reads TGCGCCAGCAGCCAAGTACAGGGCACCCTAGCCGAGCAGTACTTC.

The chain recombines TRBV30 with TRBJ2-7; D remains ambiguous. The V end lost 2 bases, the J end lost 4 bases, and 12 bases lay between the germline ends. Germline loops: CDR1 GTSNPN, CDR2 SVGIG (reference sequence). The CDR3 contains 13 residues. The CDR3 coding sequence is TGTGCCTGGAGTACCCCCCCGCTATACGAGCAGTACTTC. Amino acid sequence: CAWSTPPLYEQYF.

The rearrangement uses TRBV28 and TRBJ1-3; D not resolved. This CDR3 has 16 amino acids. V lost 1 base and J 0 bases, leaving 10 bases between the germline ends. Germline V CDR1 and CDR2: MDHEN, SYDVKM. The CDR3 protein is CASSLSYGSSGNTIYF. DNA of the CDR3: TGTGCCAGCAGTTTATCGTATGGTAGCTCTGGAAACACCATATATTTT.

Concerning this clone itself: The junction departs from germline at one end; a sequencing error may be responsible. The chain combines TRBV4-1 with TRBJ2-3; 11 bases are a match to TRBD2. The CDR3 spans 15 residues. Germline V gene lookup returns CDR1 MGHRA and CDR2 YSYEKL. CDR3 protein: CTSSQPGTSGNYQYF. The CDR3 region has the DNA TGCACCAGCAGCCAACCCGGGACTAGCGGAAATTACCAGTATTTT.

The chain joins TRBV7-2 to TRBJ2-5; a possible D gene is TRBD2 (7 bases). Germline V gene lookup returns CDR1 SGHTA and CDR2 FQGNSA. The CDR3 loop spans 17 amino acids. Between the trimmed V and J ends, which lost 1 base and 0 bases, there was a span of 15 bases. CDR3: CASSLGRGGEYQETQYF. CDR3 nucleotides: TGTGCCAGCAGCTTAGGGCGCGGGGGCGAATACCAAGAGACCCAGTACTTC. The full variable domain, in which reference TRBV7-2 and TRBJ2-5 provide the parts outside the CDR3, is GAGVSQSPSNKVTEKGKDVELRCDPISGHTALYWYRQSLGQGLEFLIYFQGNSAPDKSGLPSDRFSAERTGGSVSTLTIQRTQQEDSAVYLCASSLGRGGEYQETQYFGPGTRLLVL.